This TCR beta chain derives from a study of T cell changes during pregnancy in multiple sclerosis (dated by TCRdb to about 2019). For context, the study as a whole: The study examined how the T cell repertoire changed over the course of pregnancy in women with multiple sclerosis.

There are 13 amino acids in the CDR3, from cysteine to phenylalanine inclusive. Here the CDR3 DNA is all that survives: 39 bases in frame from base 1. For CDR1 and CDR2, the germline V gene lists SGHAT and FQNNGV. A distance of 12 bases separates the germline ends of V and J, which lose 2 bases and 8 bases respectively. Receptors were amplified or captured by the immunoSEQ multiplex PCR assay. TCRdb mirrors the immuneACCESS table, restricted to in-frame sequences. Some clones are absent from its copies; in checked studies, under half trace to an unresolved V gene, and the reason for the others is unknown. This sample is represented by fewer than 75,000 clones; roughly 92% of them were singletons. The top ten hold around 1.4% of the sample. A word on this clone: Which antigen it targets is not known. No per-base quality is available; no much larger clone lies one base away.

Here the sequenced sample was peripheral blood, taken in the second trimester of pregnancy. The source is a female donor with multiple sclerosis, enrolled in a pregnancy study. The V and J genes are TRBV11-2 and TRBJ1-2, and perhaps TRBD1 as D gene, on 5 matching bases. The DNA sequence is TGTGCCAGCAGCTTAACGGGGGTACAGGGCTACACCTTC. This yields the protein CASSLTGVQGYTF.